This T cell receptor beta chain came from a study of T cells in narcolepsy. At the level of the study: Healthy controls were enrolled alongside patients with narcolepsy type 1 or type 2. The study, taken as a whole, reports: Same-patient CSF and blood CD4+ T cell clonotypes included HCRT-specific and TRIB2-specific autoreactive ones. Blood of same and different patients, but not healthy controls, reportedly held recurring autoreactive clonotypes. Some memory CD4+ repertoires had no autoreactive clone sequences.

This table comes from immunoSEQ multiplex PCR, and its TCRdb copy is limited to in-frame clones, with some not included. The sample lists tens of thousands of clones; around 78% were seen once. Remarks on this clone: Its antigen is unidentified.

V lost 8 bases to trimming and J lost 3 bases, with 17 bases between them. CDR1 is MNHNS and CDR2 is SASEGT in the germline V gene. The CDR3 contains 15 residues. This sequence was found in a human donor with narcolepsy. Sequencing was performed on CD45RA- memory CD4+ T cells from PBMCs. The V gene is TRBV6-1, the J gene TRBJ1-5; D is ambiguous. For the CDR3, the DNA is TGTGCCAGCCGAAAGACGGGGATAAACAATCAGCCCCAGCATTTT. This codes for CASRKTGINNQPQHF.